The TCR beta chain under discussion was sequenced for a study of shared clonotypes between healthy human individuals. Across the whole study: Aged 18 to 49, the donors were a couple of women and a few men.

Many counts were recorded for this clone. Antigen: not known. The method was immunoSEQ multiplex PCR; TCRdb's version includes in-frame clones alone and lacks a portion of them. The sample has roughly 2.5 million clones; around 90% are singletons. The study's findings and limits: Clonotype sharing across a few donors was observed for 4% to 5.5% of naive CD4 clonotypes. Sequencing of the sorted subsets was shown by rarefaction to be incomplete despite large depth. Clonotype sharing among donors was expected to depend on sequencing depth.

There are 16 residues in the CDR3. Looked up from germline, CDR1 is SNHLY and CDR2 is FYNNEI. With 7 bases clipped from V and 4 bases from J, the junction kept 12 bases outside the gene matches. The material sequenced was naive CD4+ T cells sorted from blood. Subset: CD45RA+ positively selected. V and J are TRBV2 and TRBJ1-3, with TRBD1 matching 8 bases. The source is a young man in good health. Here the CDR3 DNA reads TGTGCCAGCACCCAAAGGGCCTGGACAGGGGGAAACACCATATATTTT. It yields the protein CASTQRAWTGGNTIYF.